The clone carrying this T cell receptor beta chain was recorded a few times. The V end was cut by 8 bases, the J end by 8 bases, with 18 bases between. The germline V gene encodes CDR1 SNHLY and CDR2 FYNNEI. The CDR3 is 14 residues long. The record originates from a study of beta chain features in type 1 diabetes. Every bit of the isolated RNA underwent reverse transcription, so sequencing read expressed TCRB transcripts. Sequenced by immunoSEQ multiplex PCR; TCRdb stores in-frame clones only, minus some. The sample has 500,000 to 700,000 clones, 15% to 17% seen once; the top ten hold roughly 0.098%. The sample consisted of naive CD4+ T cells from blood. This sequence joins TRBV2 and TRBJ1-4; D is ambiguous. This clonotype originated in a man between 18 and 35 years old in good health. In nucleotides, the CDR3 is TGTGCCAGCTCCAGGCTGCGGGGTGGCGAAAAACTGTTTTTT. It is translated as CASSRLRGGEKLFF.